This TCR beta chain was recorded in a study of identifying expanded T cells in peripheral blood. Collection occurred without any documented infections or immune events in donors. Study results and caveats: Variance in clone template counts between two-week samples significantly increased with total template count across all healthy donors. Differentially abundant clones: 0.95 to 1.5 between replicates, approximately 15 at 2 to 3 weeks, approximately 18 at four.

About this clone: Its antigen is unidentified.

TCRdb keeps only in-frame clones here, not all; method: immunoSEQ multiplex PCR. The data show under 110,000 clones, roughly nine tenths seen once. The V end lost 5 bases, the J end lost 6 bases, and 11 bases lay between the germline ends. The CDR3 contains 12 residues. Germline CDR1 reads SGHTA; CDR2 reads FQGNSA. The source of this sequence is a person between 18 and 75 years old in good health. The chain couples TRBV7-2 to TRBJ2-7; no reliable D call. What was sequenced was blood. The CDR3 sequence is CASSAARGEQYF. CDR3 nucleotide sequence: TGTGCCAGCAGCGCCGCCCGAGGCGAGCAGTACTTC.